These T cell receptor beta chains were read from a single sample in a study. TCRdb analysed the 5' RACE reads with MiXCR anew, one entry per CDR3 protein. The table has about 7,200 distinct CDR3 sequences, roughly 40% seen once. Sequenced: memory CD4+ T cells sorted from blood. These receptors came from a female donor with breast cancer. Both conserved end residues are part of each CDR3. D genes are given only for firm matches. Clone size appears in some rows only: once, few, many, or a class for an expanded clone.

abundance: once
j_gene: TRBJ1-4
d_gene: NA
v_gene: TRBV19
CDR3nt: TGTGCCAGCCGGCGGGGGGGCCAGCTAGAACGAACTAATGAAAAACTGTTTTTT
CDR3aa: CASRRGGQLERTNEKLFF

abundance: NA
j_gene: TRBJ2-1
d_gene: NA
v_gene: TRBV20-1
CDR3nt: TGCAGTGCCGCAGGGCTACCCAATGAGCAGTTCTTC
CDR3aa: CSAAGLPNEQFF

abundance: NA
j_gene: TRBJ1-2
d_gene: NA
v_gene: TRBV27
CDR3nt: TGTGCCAGCGGGCCCACACAGGGTACTGGCTACACCTTC
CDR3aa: CASGPTQGTGYTF

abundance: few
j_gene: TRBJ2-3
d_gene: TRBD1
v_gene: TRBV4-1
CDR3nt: TGCGCCAGCAGCCCCGCGGACAGGGGGTGGGCAGATACGCAGTATTTT
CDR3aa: CASSPADRGWADTQYF

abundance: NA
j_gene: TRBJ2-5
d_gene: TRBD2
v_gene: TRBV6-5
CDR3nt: TGTGCCAGCAGCCCTGTGGGAGTGGGGAGGGCCCGGGAGACCCAGTACTTC
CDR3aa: CASSPVGVGRARETQYF

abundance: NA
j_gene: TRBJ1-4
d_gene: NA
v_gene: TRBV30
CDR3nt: TGTGCCTGGTCCTCAGACCAGAGGGAAAAACTGTTTTTT
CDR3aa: CAWSSDQREKLFF

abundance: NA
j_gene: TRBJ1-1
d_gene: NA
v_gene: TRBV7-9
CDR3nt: TGTGCCAGCAGCTTAACGACTGAAGCCTTCTTT
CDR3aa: CASSLTTEAFF

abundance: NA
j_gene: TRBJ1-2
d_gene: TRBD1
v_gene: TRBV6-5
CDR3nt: TGTGCCAGCACCCAGGACAGGGAGAGTGGCTACACCTTC
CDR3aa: CASTQDRESGYTF

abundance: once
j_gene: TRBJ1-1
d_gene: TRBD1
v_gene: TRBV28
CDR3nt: TGTGCCAGCATCGGACAGGGGCGGACTGAAGCTTTCTTT
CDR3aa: CASIGQGRTEAFF

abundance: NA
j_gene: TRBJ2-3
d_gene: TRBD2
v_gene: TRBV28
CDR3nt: TGTGCCAGCGATCGGGGGAGGGGCTTCTCAGATACGCAGTATTTT
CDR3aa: CASDRGRGFSDTQYF

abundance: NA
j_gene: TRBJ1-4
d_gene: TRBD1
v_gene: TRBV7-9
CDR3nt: TGTGCCAGCAGCTTAAAACGGGACAGGGATAATGAAAAACTGTTTTTT
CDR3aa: CASSLKRDRDNEKLFF

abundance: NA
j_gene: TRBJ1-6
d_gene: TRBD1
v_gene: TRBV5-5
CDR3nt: TGTGCCAGCAGCGGGGACAGCCGGTATATGCCCCTCCACTTT
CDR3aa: CASSGDSRYMPLHF

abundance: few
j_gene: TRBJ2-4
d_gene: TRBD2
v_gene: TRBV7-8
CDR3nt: TGTGCCAGCAGCTTGGAGACTAGCGGGAGGGGGGCCTATAACATTCAGTACTTC
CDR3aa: CASSLETSGRGAYNIQYF

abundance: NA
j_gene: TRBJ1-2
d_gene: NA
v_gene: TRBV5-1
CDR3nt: TGCGCCAGCGGCTTCGGTACGGGGGGCTACACCTTC
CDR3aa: CASGFGTGGYTF

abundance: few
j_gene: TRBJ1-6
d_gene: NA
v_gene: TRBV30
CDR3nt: TGTGCCTGGACACCGTTAGGTTCACCCCTCCACTTT
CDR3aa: CAWTPLGSPLHF

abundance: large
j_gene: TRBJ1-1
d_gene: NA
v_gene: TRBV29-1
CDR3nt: TGCAGCGCCAGACGGTCTGAAGCTTTCTTT
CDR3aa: CSARRSEAFF

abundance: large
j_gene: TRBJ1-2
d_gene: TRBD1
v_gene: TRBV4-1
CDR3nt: TGCGCCAGCAGCCATCCGGGACAGGCTAGTAATGGCTACACCTTC
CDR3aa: CASSHPGQASNGYTF

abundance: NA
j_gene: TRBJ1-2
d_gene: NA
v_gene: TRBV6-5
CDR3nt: TGTGCCAGCAGTTACCTCGCAGGGGCGGATGGCTACACCTTC
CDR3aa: CASSYLAGADGYTF

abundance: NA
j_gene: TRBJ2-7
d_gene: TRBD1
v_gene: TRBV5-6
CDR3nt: TGTGCCAGCAGCCGATTCGGACAGGGTGGCGCCTACGAGCAGTACTTC
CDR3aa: CASSRFGQGGAYEQYF

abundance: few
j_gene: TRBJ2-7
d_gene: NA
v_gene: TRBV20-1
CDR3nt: TGCAGTGCTGTAGAGTTGGGGCCGGACTACGAGCAGTACTTC
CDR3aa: CSAVELGPDYEQYF

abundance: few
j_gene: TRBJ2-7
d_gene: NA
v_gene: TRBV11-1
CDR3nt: TGTGCCAGCAGCCGACAGAGGGACGAGCAGTACTTC
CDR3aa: CASSRQRDEQYF

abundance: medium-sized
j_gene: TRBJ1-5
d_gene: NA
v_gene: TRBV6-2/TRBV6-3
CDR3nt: TGTGCCAGCAGTTACGAGTCAGGGAGGAGTCAGCCCCAGCATTTT
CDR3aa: CASSYESGRSQPQHF

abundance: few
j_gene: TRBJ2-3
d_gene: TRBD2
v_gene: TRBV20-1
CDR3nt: TGCAGTGCTGGAGTACCTAGCGGGAATACGCAGTATTTT
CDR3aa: CSAGVPSGNTQYF

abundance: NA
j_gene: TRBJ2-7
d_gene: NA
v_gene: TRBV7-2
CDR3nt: TGTGCCAGCAGCTCCCAGGCTAGCGCACTTTCCTACGAGCAGTACTTC
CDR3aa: CASSSQASALSYEQYF

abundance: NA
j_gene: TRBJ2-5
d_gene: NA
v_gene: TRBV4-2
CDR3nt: TGTGCCAGCAGCCAAGATAGTATGGTGGAGACCCAGTACTTC
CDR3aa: CASSQDSMVETQYF

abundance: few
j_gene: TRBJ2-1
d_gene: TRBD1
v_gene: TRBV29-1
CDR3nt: TGCAGCGTCGAAGGACAGGGGTACAATGAGCAGTTCTTC
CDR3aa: CSVEGQGYNEQFF

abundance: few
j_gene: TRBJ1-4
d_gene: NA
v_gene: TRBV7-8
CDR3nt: TGTGCCAGCAGCCTCCCCGAGGATGAAAAACTGTTTTTT
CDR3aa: CASSLPEDEKLFF

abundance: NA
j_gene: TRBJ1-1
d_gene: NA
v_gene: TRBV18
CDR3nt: TGTGCCAGCTCACCACCCCCCGGAAAAGGGACTGAAGCTTTCTTT
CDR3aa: CASSPPPGKGTEAFF

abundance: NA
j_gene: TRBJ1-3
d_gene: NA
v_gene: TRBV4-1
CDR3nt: TGCGCCAGCAGCCCCGACCGTCCCCGGACCATATATTTT
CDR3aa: CASSPDRPRTIYF

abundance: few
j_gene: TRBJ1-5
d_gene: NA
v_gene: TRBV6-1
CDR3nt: TGTGCCAGCAGGGGGGGGGTAAATCAGCCCCAGCATTTT
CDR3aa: CASRGGVNQPQHF

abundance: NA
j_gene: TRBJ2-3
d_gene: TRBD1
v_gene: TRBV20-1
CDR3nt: TGCAGTCCAGGGCAGGGGGTAGATACGCAGTATTTT
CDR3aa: CSPGQGVDTQYF

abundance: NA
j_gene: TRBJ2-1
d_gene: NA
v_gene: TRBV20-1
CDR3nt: TGCAGTGCCACGACGGCCGGTGGGGCCTACAATGAGCAGTTCTTC
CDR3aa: CSATTAGGAYNEQFF

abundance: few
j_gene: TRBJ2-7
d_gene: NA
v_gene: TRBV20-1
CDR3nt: TGCAGTGCTAGAGTTGGGGGTCCCTTAACGCTTGGCGAGCAGTACTTC
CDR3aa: CSARVGGPLTLGEQYF

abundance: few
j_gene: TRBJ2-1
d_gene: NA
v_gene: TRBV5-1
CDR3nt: TGCGCCAGCAGCTTGGGACTAGACTACAATGAGCAGTTCTTC
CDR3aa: CASSLGLDYNEQFF

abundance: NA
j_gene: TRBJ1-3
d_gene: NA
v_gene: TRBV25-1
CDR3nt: TGTGCCAGCAGGGGGGGGAGGGTAGCCGCGGACTCTGGAAACACCATATATTTT
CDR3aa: CASRGGRVAADSGNTIYF

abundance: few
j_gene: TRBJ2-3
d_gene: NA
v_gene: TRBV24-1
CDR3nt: TGTGCCACCGGTGGGTCCCCCTCAGATACGCAGTATTTT
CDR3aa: CATGGSPSDTQYF

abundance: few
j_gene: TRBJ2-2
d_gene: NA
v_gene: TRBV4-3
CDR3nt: TGCGCCAGCAGCCAAGAGGCGTGGCAGAACACCGGGGAGCTGTTTTTT
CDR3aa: CASSQEAWQNTGELFF

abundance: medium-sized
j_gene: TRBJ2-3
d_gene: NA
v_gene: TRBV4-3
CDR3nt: TGCGCCAGCAGCCAAGAAATGGGACTCAGGGATACGCAGTATTTT
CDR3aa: CASSQEMGLRDTQYF

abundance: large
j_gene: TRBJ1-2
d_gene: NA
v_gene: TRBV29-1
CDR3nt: TGCAGCGTTGAGACAGGAGGCTACACCTTC
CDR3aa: CSVETGGYTF

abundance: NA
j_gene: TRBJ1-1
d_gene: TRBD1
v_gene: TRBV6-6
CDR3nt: TGTGCCAACAAGAAAACAAGGGCAGGAGGGGGCGGCACTGAAGCTTTCTTT
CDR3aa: CANKKTRAGGGGTEAFF

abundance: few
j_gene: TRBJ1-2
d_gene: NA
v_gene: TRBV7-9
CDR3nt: TGTGCCAGCAGCTTAGACGCGGCCGGGTCGGGCTACACCTTC
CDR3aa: CASSLDAAGSGYTF

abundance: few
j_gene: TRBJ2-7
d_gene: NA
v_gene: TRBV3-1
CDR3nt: TGTGCCAGCAGCCAAGATATAAGAGAGCAGTACTTC
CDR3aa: CASSQDIREQYF

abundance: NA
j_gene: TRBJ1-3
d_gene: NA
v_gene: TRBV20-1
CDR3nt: TGCAGTGCCCCCCTCCGGGGGAAAGGAAACACCATATATTTT
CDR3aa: CSAPLRGKGNTIYF

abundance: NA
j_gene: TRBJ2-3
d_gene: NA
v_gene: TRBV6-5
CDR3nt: TGTGCCAGCAGCCCGTTCCCCTCTAGCACAGATACGCAGTATTTT
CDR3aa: CASSPFPSSTDTQYF

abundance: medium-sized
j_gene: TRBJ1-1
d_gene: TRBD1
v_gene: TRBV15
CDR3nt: TGTGCCACCAGAACCGCCGGGACAGGAAGGAACACTGAAGCTTTCTTT
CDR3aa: CATRTAGTGRNTEAFF

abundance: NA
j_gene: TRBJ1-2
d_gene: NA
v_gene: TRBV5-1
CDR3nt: TGCGCCAGCAGCTCGCAAGCGGATGGCTACACCTTC
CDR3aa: CASSSQADGYTF

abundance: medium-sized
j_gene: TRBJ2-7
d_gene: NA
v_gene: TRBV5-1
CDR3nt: TGCGCCAGCAGCTTGGAGGGCAGGAGCTACGAGCAGTACTTC
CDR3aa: CASSLEGRSYEQYF

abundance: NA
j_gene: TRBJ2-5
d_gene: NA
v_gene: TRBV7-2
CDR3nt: TGTGCCAGCAGCTCAGGGGACCCAGAGACCCAGTACTTC
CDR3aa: CASSSGDPETQYF

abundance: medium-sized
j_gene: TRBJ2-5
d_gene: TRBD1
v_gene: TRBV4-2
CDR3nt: TGTGCCAGCAGCTATAGGGACAGAGAAGAGACCCAGTACTTC
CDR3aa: CASSYRDREETQYF

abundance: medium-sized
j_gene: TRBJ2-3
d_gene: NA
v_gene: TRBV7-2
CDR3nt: TGTGCCAGCAGCTTACGGGGTTCAGATACGCAGTATTTT
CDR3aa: CASSLRGSDTQYF